These T cell receptor beta chains were read from a single sample in a study of T cell responses to AZD1222 COVID-19 vaccine. TCRdb keeps only in-frame clones here, not all; method: immunoSEQ multiplex PCR. The sample has 67,000 or so clones; 80% to 85% are singletons. The material was peripheral blood, obtained on day 0 of AZD1222 vaccination. The receptors were sampled from an adult in good health. Both conserved end residues are part of each CDR3. Each record gives: clone size, D gene, J gene, V gene, CDR3 protein, CDR3 DNA. The D gene is left open where the match is weak. Clone size is shown for a subset of rows, as once, few, many or a class of expanded clone.

- | - | TRBJ1-1 | TRBV19 | CASSIPAAGNTEAFF | TGTGCCAGTAGTATACCGGCAGCGGGGAACACTGAAGCTTTCTTT
- | - | TRBJ1-1 | TRBV6-5 | CASRGVNTEAFF | TGTGCCAGCAGGGGAGTGAACACTGAAGCTTTCTTT
- | - | TRBJ2-4 | TRBV21-1 | CASSGTAKNIQYF | TGTGCCAGCAGCGGGACAGCCAAAAACATTCAGTACTTC
- | - | TRBJ1-2 | TRBV2 | CASSVGGYGYTF | TGTGCCAGCAGTGTGGGGGGGTATGGCTACACCTTC
- | - | TRBJ2-1 | TRBV5-4 | CASSSLSGGGTYNEQFF | TGTGCCAGCAGCTCCCTGTCGGGGGGCGGTACCTACAATGAGCAGTTCTTC
few | - | TRBJ1-2 | TRBV28 | CASSLHRGLGDGYTF | TGTGCCAGCAGTTTACACCGGGGGTTAGGGGATGGCTACACCTTC
- | - | TRBJ1-1 | TRBV6-2/TRBV6-3 | CASSVNTEAFF | TGTGCCAGCAGTGTGAACACTGAAGCTTTCTTT
- | - | TRBJ1-2 | TRBV5-1 | CASSFETNYGYTF | TGCGCCAGCAGCTTCGAAACTAACTATGGCTACACCTTC
- | - | TRBJ1-2 | TRBV19 | CASSTTYPGPNYGYTF | TGTGCCAGTAGTACCACCTATCCGGGACCGAACTATGGCTACACCTTC
- | - | TRBJ2-2 | TRBV10-3 | CAISGGETGELFF | TGTGCCATCAGCGGGGGTGAAACCGGGGAGCTGTTTTTT
many | TRBD1 | TRBJ2-7 | TRBV7-9 | CASSLGGQFYEQYF | TGTGCCAGCAGCTTAGGGGGACAGTTCTACGAGCAGTACTTC
- | - | TRBJ1-1 | TRBV6-5 | CASSPRRDMNTEAFF | TGTGCCAGCAGTCCCCGAAGGGACATGAACACTGAAGCTTTCTTT
- | - | TRBJ1-5 | TRBV30 | CAWSVGGFSNQPQHF | TGTGCCTGGAGTGTAGGAGGATTTAGCAATCAGCCCCAGCATTTT
- | - | TRBJ2-3 | TRBV6-5 | CAAGLTDTQYF | TGTGCAGCCGGACTCACAGATACGCAGTATTTT
- | TRBD1 | TRBJ1-6 | TRBV6-6 | CASSQGTDRGRSPLHF | TGTGCCAGCAGTCAGGGAACGGACAGGGGAAGGTCACCCCTCCACTTT
once | - | TRBJ2-1 | TRBV19 | CASSSLFWNEQFF | TGTGCCAGTAGTTCCCTCTTCTGGAATGAGCAGTTCTTC
- | TRBD1 | TRBJ1-2 | TRBV6-2/TRBV6-3 | CASSYLDRGINGYTF | TGTGCCAGCAGTTACCTGGACAGGGGAATAAATGGCTACACCTTC
- | - | TRBJ1-3 | TRBV9 | CASSVGGPGNTIYF | TGTGCCAGCAGCGTAGGGGGGCCTGGAAACACCATATATTTT
medium-sized | - | TRBJ2-1 | TRBV18 | CASSRPVGELNEQFF | TGTGCCAGCTCACGACCGGTAGGGGAGCTGAATGAGCAGTTCTTC
- | TRBD2 | TRBJ2-1 | TRBV12-3/TRBV12-4 | CASSLTLAGEQFF | TGTGCCAGCAGTTTGACCCTAGCGGGAGAGCAGTTCTTC
- | - | TRBJ1-2 | TRBV7-3 | CASSRGTGGGYTF | TGTGCCAGCAGCCGAGGGACCGGAGGGGGCTACACCTTC
once | - | TRBJ1-2 | TRBV4-3 | CASSQNTPLEGYTF | TGCGCCAGCAGCCAGAATACCCCTCTGGAGGGCTACACCTTC
once | TRBD1 | TRBJ1-1 | TRBV28 | CASSSGTGAIRAFF | TGTGCCAGCAGTTCCGGGACAGGGGCCATAAGAGCTTTCTTT
- | - | TRBJ1-5 | TRBV10-3 | CAISGNPNQPQHF | TGTGCCATCAGTGGCAATCCTAATCAGCCCCAGCATTTT
once | - | TRBJ1-2 | TRBV4-2 | CASSQDEWQGYGYTF | TGTGCCAGCAGCCAAGATGAGTGGCAGGGGTATGGCTACACCTTC
- | - | TRBJ1-1 | TRBV11-3 | CASLEEDTEAFF | TGTGCCAGTCTAGAGGAAGACACTGAAGCTTTCTTT
- | TRBD1 | TRBJ1-2 | TRBV30 | CAWRRTGTGYTF | TGTGCCTGGAGAAGGACAGGCACTGGCTACACCTTC
- | TRBD1 | TRBJ2-7 | TRBV6-1 | CASSEPGQGIYEQYF | TGTGCCAGCAGTGAACCGGGACAGGGGATATACGAGCAGTACTTC
- | - | TRBJ1-2 | TRBV12-3/TRBV12-4 | CASSLEGDGYTF | TGTGCCAGCAGTTTAGAGGGTGATGGCTACACCTTC